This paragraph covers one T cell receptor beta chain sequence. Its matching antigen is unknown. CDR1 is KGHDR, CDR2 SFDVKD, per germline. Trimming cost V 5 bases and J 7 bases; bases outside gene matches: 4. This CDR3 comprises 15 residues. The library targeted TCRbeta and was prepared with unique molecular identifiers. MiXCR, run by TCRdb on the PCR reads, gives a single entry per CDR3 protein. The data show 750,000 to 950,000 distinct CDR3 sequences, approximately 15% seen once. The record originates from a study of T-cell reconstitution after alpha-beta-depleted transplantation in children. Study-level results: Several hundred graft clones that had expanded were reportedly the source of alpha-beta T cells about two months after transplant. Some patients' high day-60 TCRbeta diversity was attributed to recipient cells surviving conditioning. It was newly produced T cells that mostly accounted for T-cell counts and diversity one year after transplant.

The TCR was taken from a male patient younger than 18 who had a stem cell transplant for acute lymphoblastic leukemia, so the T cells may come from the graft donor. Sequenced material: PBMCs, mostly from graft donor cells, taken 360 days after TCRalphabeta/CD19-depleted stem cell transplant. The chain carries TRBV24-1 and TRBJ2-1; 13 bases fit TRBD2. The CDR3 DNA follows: TGTGCCACCAGTGGGAGGACTAGCGGGAGAAATGAGCAGTTCTTC. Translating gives CATSGRTSGRNEQFF.